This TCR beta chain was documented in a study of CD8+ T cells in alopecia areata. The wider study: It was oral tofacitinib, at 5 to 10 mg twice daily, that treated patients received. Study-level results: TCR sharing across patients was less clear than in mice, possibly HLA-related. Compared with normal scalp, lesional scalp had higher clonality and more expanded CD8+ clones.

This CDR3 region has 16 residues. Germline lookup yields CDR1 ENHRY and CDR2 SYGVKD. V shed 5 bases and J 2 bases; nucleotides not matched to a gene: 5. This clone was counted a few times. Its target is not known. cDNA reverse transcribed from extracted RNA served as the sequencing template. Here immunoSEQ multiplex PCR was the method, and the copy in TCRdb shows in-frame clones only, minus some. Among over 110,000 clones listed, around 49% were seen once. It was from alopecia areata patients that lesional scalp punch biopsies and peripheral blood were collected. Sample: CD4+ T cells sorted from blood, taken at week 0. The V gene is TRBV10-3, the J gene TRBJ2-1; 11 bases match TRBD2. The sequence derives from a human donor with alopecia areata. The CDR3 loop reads CAISTPLAGAYNEQFF. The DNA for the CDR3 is TGTGCCATCAGTACCCCACTAGCGGGAGCCTACAATGAGCAGTTCTTC.